A selection of T cell receptor beta chains follows, all from one sample in a study of blood T cell repertoires in COVID-19. TCRdb's copy holds only in-frame clones and misses some; the assay was immunoSEQ multiplex PCR. The sample includes over 90,000 clones, about 90% seen only once; the top ten take approximately 3%. Sequencing input: peripheral blood. The receptor source for this set is a man aged 45-65 years in a cohort sampled during active COVID-19. The CDR3 runs from the conserved cysteine through the conserved F or W. Each record gives: J gene, clone size, D gene, V gene, CDR3 DNA, CDR3 protein. D genes are given only for firm matches. Where a row states a size, it is once, few, many or the class of an expanded clone; other rows omit it.

TRBJ2-5,-,TRBD2,TRBV3-1/TRBV3-2,TGTGCCAGCAGCCAGAATAGCGGGGGGGCAAAGACCCAGTACTTC,CASSQNSGGAKTQYF
TRBJ2-3,-,-,TRBV6-5,TGTGCCAGCAGGGGATGGCGGGCTAGCACAGATACGCAGTATTTT,CASRGWRASTDTQYF
TRBJ2-2,-,-,TRBV15,TGTGCCACCAGCAGAGATGGGGGGACCGGGGAGCTGTTTTTT,CATSRDGGTGELFF
TRBJ2-5,-,-,TRBV28,TGTGCCAGCACCCCCAGGAGGAGGGGAGAGACCCAGTACTTC,CASTPRRRGETQYF
TRBJ2-7,-,TRBD1,TRBV11-3,TGTGCCAGCAGCCCGGGACAGGTTAAGACGGAGCAGTACTTC,CASSPGQVKTEQYF
TRBJ2-6,once,-,TRBV7-6,TGTGCCAGCAGCAAAAGCGCGCCCTCTGGGGCCAACGTCCTGACTTTC,CASSKSAPSGANVLTF
TRBJ2-3,-,-,TRBV5-1,TGCGCCAGCAATTCCCGAGGGGACTCGGGCACAGATACGCAGTATTTT,CASNSRGDSGTDTQYF
TRBJ2-5,-,TRBD2,TRBV2,TGTGCCAGACTAGCGGGGGCTATCGAGGGTGCCCAGTACTTC,CARLAGAIEGAQYF
TRBJ1-2,-,TRBD1,TRBV19,TGTGCCACCGGAAGACAGGGGGTTAACTATGGCTACACCTTC,CATGRQGVNYGYTF
TRBJ1-1,-,-,TRBV11-2,TGTGCCAGCAGCCTTGGACTCTTGAACACTGAAGCTTTCTTT,CASSLGLLNTEAFF
TRBJ2-5,-,TRBD2,TRBV5-1,TGCGCCAGTCGGACTAGCGGGGGGACGGAGACCCAGTACTTC,CASRTSGGTETQYF
TRBJ1-4,-,TRBD1,TRBV27,TGTGCCAGCAGTTTAACGCCGGGGACAGGTGAAAAACTGTTTTTT,CASSLTPGTGEKLFF
TRBJ1-4,-,TRBD1,TRBV24-1,TGTGCCACCAGTGATCAGGGGGCGTCTAATGAAAAACTGTTTTTT,CATSDQGASNEKLFF
TRBJ2-2,-,-,TRBV6-1,TGTGCCAGCAGTGCCGCGGCAGGGCGGAACACCGGGGAGCTGTTTTTT,CASSAAAGRNTGELFF
TRBJ2-1,-,-,TRBV11-2,TGTGCCAGCAGCTTGTCCGGTAACGAGCAGTTCTTC,CASSLSGNEQFF
TRBJ2-4,-,-,TRBV4-1,TGCGCCAGCAGCCAAATTGGGGGCGAGGACAAAAACATTCAGTACTTC,CASSQIGGEDKNIQYF
TRBJ2-2,once,TRBD2,TRBV6-5,TGTGCCAGCAGTTACCGGACTAGCTCCAACACCGGGGAGCTGTTTTTT,CASSYRTSSNTGELFF
TRBJ1-4,once,TRBD1,TRBV18,TGTGCCAGCTCCCCCACATGGGGACAGGGCGATGAAAAACTGTTTTTT,CASSPTWGQGDEKLFF
TRBJ1-2,once,-,TRBV7-6,TGTGCCAGCAGCTTAGTGGGAGGGGGCTATGGCTACACCTTC,CASSLVGGGYGYTF
TRBJ2-5,-,TRBD1,TRBV28,TGTGCCAGCAGTCACCGGACAGGGGAAGAGACCCAGTACTTC,CASSHRTGEETQYF
TRBJ1-1,-,-,TRBV6-5,TGTGCCAGCATCTGGGGACTCACTGAAGCTTTCTTT,CASIWGLTEAFF
TRBJ2-3,-,-,TRBV4-2,TGTGCCAGCAGCCAAGAAGCAGGGGTCGTAGATACGCAGTATTTT,CASSQEAGVVDTQYF
TRBJ2-3,-,-,TRBV5-1,TGCGCCAGCAGCCCGTATTTGAGTTACACAGATACGCAGTATTTT,CASSPYLSYTDTQYF
TRBJ2-1,-,-,TRBV19,TGTGCCAGTAGTATGGGGGCGGCTGTTCCCAATGAGCAGTTCTTC,CASSMGAAVPNEQFF
TRBJ1-1,once,-,TRBV18,TGTGCCAGCTCCCCGACATCCGAGAACACTGAAGCTTTCTTT,CASSPTSENTEAFF
TRBJ2-3,-,-,TRBV7-3,TGTGCCAGCAGCCCAAGGGGGGGGGAGACAGATACGCAGTATTTT,CASSPRGGETDTQYF
TRBJ2-2,-,-,TRBV4-1,TGCGCCAGCAGCCTGAACCCTGCCGGGGACACCGGGGAGCTGTTTTTT,CASSLNPAGDTGELFF
TRBJ2-7,-,-,TRBV6-2/TRBV6-3,TGTGCCAGCAGCCTAGCAGGGGGAGGTCGCGAGCAGTACTTC,CASSLAGGGREQYF
TRBJ1-1,-,TRBD1,TRBV7-6,TGTGCCAGCAGCTTAGTGGCCGGGACAGTCGGGAACACTGAAGCTTTCTTT,CASSLVAGTVGNTEAFF
TRBJ2-6,-,TRBD2,TRBV19,TGTGCCAGTAGGTTGGGGAGGGTCTCTGGGGCCAACGTCCTGACTTTC,CASRLGRVSGANVLTF
TRBJ1-2,-,TRBD1,TRBV11-2,TGTGCCAGCAGCAAAGGGACAGGGCCAGCTAACTATGGCTACACCTTC,CASSKGTGPANYGYTF
TRBJ1-3,-,-,TRBV19,TGTGCCAGTAGTATGTATGGCAGATCCTCTGGAAACACCATATATTTT,CASSMYGRSSGNTIYF
TRBJ1-1,-,-,TRBV6-5,TGTGCCAGCAGCCAGGGGAAGAACACTGAAGCTTTCTTT,CASSQGKNTEAFF
TRBJ1-3,-,-,TRBV10-3,TGTGCCATCAGTGACAGGGGCGCTGGAAACACCATATATTTT,CAISDRGAGNTIYF
TRBJ1-5,-,TRBD1,TRBV5-8,TGTGCCAGCAGAACCGGACAGGCAAAAAGAATCTACAATCAGCCCCAGCATTTT,CASRTGQAKRIYNQPQHF
TRBJ1-2,few,-,TRBV13,TGTGCCAGCAGCGCCAGGGCAGGTCGCTTTTCCGCCTATGGCTACACCTTC,CASSARAGRFSAYGYTF
TRBJ1-3,-,-,TRBV7-9,TGTGCCAGCAGCGCCGCCGGGGGGCGATATGGAAACACCATATATTTT,CASSAAGGRYGNTIYF
TRBJ2-1,-,TRBD1,TRBV6-5,TGTGCCAGCAGCCCGACAGGGAGCTCCTACAATGAGCAGTTCTTC,CASSPTGSSYNEQFF
TRBJ2-1,-,-,TRBV7-2,TGTGCCAGCAGCTTAGCGGGCCGGGATGGGAATGAGCAGTTCTTC,CASSLAGRDGNEQFF
TRBJ2-1,-,-,TRBV5-1,TGCGCCAGCAGTTTGCTAGGGCGGGGGCCGGGAGATGAGCAGTTCTTC,CASSLLGRGPGDEQFF
TRBJ2-1,-,TRBD2,TRBV7-9,TGTGCCAGCAGCTTAGAGGGGCTAGCGGGGAATGAGCAGTTCTTC,CASSLEGLAGNEQFF
TRBJ2-2,few,-,TRBV7-3,TGTGCCAGCAGCTTAACGGGCGCCACCGGGGAGCTGTTTTTT,CASSLTGATGELFF
TRBJ1-4,-,-,TRBV5-5,TGTGCCAGCAGCTTAATAGCCGGGTCGCAAAATGAAAAACTGTTTTTT,CASSLIAGSQNEKLFF
TRBJ2-1,-,-,TRBV6-4,TGTGCCAGCAGTGACTCGGCGGGGGCAGGATCCTACAATGAGCAGTTCTTC,CASSDSAGAGSYNEQFF
TRBJ2-2,-,-,TRBV5-1,TGCGCCAGCACGTGGGACACAACCTCCACCGGCGGGGAGCTGTTTTTT,CASTWDTTSTGGELFF